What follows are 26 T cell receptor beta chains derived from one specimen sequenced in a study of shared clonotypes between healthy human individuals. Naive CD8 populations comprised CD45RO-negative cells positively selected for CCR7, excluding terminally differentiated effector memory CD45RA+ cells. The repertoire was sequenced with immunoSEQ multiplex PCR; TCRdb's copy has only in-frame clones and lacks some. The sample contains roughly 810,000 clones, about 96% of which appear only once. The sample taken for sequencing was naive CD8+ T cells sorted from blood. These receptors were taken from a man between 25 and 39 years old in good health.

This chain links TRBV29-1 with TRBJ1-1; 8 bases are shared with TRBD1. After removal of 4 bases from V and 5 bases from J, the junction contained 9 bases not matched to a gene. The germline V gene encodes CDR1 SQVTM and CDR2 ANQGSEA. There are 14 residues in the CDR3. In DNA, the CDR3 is TGCAGCGTTGTTGAGACAGGGGTATCTACTGAAGCTTTCTTT. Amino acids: CSVVETGVSTEAFF.

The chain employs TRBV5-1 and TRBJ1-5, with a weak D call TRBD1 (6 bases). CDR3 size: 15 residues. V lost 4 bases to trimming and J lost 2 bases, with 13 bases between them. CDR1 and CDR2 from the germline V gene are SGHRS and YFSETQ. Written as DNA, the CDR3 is TGCGCCAGCAGCGTTGGGGGCGAGCGCAATCAGCCCCAGCATTTT. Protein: CASSVGGERNQPQHF.

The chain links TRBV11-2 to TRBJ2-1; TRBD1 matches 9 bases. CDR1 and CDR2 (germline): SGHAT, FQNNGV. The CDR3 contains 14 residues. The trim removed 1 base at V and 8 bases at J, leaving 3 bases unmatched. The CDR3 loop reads CASSLGGQGHEQFF. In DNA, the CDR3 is TGTGCCAGCAGCTTAGGGGGACAGGGTCATGAGCAGTTCTTC.

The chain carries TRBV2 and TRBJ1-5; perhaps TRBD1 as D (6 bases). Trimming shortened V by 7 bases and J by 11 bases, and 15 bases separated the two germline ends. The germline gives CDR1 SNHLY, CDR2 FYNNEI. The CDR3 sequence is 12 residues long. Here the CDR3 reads CASTGGAGAQHF. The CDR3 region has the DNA TGTGCCAGCACCGGGGGCGCGGGGGCCCAGCATTTT.

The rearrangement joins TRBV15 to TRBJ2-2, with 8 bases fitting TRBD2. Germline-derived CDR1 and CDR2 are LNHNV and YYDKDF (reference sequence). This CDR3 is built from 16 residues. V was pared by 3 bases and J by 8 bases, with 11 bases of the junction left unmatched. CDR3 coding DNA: TGTGCCACCAGCAGGGTAGCGGGACGAGCAGGTGGGGAGCTGTTTTTT. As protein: CATSRVAGRAGGELFF.

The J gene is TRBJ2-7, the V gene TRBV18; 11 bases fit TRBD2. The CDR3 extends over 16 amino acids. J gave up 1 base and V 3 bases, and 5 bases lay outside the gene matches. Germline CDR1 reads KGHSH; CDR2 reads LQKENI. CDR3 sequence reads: CASSPERLAGSYEQYF. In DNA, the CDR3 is TGTGCCAGCTCACCGGAAAGACTAGCGGGGTCCTACGAGCAGTACTTC.

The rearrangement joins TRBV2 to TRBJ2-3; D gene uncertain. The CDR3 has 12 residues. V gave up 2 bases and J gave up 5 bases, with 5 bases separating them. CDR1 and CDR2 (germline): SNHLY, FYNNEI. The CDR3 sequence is CASSESVDTQYF. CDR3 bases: TGTGCCAGCAGTGAATCGGTAGATACGCAGTATTTT.

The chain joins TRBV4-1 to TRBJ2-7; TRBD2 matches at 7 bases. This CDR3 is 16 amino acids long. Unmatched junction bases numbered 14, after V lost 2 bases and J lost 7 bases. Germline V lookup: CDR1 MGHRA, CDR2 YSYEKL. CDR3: CASSQLTWILAREQYF. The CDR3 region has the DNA TGCGCCAGCAGCCAACTTACCTGGATACTAGCGAGAGAGCAGTACTTC.

The CDR3 nucleotides read TGCAGCGTTGTGGGGAGGGGGAGCTACGAGCAGTACTTC. Translation gives CSVVGRGSYEQYF. The rearrangement uses TRBV29-1 and TRBJ2-7; possible D gene TRBD2, 7 bases. The length of the CDR3 is 13 residues. The germline gives CDR1 SQVTM, CDR2 ANQGSEA. V lost 4 bases and J 3 bases, leaving 13 bases between the germline ends.

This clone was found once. This CDR3 reads CASSLAGVTEAFF. CDR3 sequence (DNA): TGTGCCAGCAGCTTAGCAGGGGTCACTGAAGCTTTCTTT. The chain employs TRBV7-9 and TRBJ1-1; tentatively, D is TRBD1 (5 bases). The length of the CDR3 is 13 residues. The germline V gene encodes CDR1 SEHNR and CDR2 FQNEAQ (reference sequence). Trimming pared 0 bases from V and 4 bases from J, leaving 6 bases between.

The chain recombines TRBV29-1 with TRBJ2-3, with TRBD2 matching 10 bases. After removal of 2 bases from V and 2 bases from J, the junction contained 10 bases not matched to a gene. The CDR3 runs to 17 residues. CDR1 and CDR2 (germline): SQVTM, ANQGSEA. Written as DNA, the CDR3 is TGCAGCGTTGAACCCATGGCACTAGCGGGAAACACAGATACGCAGTATTTT. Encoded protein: CSVEPMALAGNTDTQYF.

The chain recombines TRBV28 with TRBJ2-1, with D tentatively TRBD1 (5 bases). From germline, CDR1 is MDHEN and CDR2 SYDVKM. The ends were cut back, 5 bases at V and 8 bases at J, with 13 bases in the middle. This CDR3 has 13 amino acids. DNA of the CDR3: TGTGCCAGCAGTCACATATCAGGGTATGAGCAGTTCTTC. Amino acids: CASSHISGYEQFF.

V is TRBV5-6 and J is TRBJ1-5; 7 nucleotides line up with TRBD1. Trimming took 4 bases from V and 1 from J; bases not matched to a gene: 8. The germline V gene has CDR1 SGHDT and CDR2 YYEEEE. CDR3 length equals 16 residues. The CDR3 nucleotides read TGTGCCAGCAGCAGATCAGGGGGTACGAGCAATCAGCCCCAGCATTTT. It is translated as CASSRSGGTSNQPQHF.

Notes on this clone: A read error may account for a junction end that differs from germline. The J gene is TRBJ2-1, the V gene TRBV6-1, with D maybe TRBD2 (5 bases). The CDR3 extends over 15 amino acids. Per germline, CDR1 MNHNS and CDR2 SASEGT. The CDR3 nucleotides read TGTGCCAGCAGTGAAGCGCTAGGAGACTACGATGAGCAGTTCTTC. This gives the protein CASSEALGDYDEQFF.

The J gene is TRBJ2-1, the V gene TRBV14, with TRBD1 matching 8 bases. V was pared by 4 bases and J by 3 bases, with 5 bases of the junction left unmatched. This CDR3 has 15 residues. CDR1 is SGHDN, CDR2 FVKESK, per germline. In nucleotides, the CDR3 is TGTGCCAGCAGCCGACAGGGGACCTACTACAATGAGCAGTTCTTC. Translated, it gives CASSRQGTYYNEQFF. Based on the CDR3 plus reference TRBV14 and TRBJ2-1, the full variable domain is EAGVTQFPSHSVIEKGQTVTLRCDPISGHDNLYWYRRVMGKEIKFLLHFVKESKQDESGMPNNRFLAERTGGTYSTLKVQPAELEDSGVYFCASSRQGTYYNEQFFGPGTRLTVL.

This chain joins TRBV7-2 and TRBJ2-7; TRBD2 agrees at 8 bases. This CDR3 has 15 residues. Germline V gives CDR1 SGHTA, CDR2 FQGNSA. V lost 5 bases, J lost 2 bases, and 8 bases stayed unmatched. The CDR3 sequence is CASSRDPGLAYEQYF. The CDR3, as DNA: TGTGCCAGCAGCAGAGACCCGGGACTAGCCTACGAGCAGTACTTC.

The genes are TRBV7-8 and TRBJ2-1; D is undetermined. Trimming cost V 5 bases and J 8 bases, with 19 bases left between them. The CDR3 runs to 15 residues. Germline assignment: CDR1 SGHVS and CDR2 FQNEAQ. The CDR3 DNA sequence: TGTGCCAGCAGCCCGGCCCTGACACGGCGGCATGAGCAGTTCTTC. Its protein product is CASSPALTRRHEQFF.

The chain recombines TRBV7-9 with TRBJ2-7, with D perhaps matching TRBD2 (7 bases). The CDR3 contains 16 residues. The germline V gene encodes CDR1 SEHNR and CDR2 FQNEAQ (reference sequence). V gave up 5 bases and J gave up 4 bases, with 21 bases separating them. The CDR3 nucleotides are TGTGCCAGCAGCCCACCGTCGGGGGGCATTCGGTACGAGCAGTACTTC. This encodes CASSPPSGGIRYEQYF.

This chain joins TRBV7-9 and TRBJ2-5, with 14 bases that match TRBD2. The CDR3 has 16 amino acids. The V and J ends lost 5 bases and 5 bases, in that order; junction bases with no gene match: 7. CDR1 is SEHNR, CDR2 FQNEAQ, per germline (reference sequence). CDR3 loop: CASSPRTSGRWETQYF. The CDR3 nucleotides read TGTGCCAGCAGCCCCCGGACTAGCGGGAGGTGGGAGACCCAGTACTTC. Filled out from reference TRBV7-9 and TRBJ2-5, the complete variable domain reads DTGVSQNPRHKITKRGQNVTFRCDPISEHNRLYWYRQTLGQGPEFLTYFQNEAQLEKSRLLSDRFSAERPKGSFSTLEIQRTEQGDSAMYLCASSPRTSGRWETQYFGPGTRLLVL.

The CDR3 reads CASSQGDGMFGVQETQYF. The CDR3 nucleotides are TGTGCCAGCAGCCAAGGGGACGGGATGTTCGGGGTCCAAGAGACCCAGTACTTC. This chain connects TRBV14 to TRBJ2-5; D could derive from TRBD1 or TRBD2 (5 bases each). V lost 1 base, J lost 1 base, and 19 bases lay in between. The length of the CDR3 is 18 residues. Germline CDR1 and CDR2: SGHDN and FVKESK. The full variable domain, its missing parts supplied by reference TRBV14 and TRBJ2-5, is EAGVTQFPSHSVIEKGQTVTLRCDPISGHDNLYWYRRVMGKEIKFLLHFVKESKQDESGMPNNRFLAERTGGTYSTLKVQPAELEDSGVYFCASSQGDGMFGVQETQYFGPGTRLLVL.

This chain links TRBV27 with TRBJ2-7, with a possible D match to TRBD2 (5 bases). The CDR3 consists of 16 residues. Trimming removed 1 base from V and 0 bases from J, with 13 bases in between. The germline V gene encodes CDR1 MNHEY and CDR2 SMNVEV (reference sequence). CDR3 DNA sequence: TGTGCCAGCAGTTTATATCCCAGCGGAGCCTCCTACGAGCAGTACTTC. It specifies CASSLYPSGASYEQYF.

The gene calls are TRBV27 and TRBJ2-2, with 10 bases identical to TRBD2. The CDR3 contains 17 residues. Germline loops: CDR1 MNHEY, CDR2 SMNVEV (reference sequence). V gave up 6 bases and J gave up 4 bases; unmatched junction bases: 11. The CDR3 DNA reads TGTGCCAGCAGCCGCCTAGCGGGAGATTTTGGCACCGGGGAGCTGTTTTTT. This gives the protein CASSRLAGDFGTGELFF.

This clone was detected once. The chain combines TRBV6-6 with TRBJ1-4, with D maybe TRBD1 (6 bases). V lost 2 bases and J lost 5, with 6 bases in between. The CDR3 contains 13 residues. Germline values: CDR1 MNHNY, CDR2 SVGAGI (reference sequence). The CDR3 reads CASSYDRNEKLFF. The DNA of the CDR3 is TGTGCCAGCAGTTACGACAGGAATGAAAAACTGTTTTTT.

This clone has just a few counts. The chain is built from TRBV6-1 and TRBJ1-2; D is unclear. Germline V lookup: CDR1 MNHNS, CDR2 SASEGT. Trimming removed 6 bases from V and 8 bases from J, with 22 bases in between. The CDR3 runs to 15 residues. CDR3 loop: CASRKVNAGARGYTF. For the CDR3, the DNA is TGTGCCAGCAGGAAAGTGAACGCGGGAGCTCGGGGCTACACCTTC.

In DNA, the CDR3 is TGTGCCAGCAGCCTAATATTGGGAGAAGAGACCCAGTACTTC. This sequence encodes CASSLILGEETQYF. The chain is built from TRBV7-6 and TRBJ2-5; TRBD2 is a possible D gene (5 bases). The germline gives CDR1 SGHVS, CDR2 FNYEAQ. This CDR3 has 14 residues. The V and J ends lost 5 bases and 3 bases respectively, with 13 bases between them.

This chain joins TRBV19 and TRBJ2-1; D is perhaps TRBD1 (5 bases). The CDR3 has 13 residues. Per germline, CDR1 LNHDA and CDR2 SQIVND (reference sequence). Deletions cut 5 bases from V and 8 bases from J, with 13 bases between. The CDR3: CASSSRQSDEQFF. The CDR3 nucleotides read TGTGCCAGTAGTTCCCGACAGAGCGATGAGCAGTTCTTC.